The present T cell receptor beta chain was sequenced within a study of shared clonotypes between healthy human individuals. Across the whole study: The donor group consisted of a couple of women and three men, aged 18 to 49.

Sequencing was performed with immunoSEQ multiplex PCR; in TCRdb, only in-frame clones are kept and a portion is missing. Of 2 million or so clones detected, about 95% appear once; the ten largest clones hold around 1.1%. This clone showed up just once. Antigen: not known. As defined, naive CD8 cells were CD45RO-negative and positively selected for CCR7, with terminally differentiated effector memory CD45RA+ cells excluded. Every one of the donors was a Caucasian adult that lived in Nashville, Tennessee. Study results and limitations: Estimated richness was generally greater in naive than memory subsets.

The sample comprised naive CD8+ T cells sorted from blood. This TCR came from a young man in good health.

CDR3 sequence (DNA): TGCGCCAGCAGCCGCGATATACCGGGACTAGCGCCCACAGATACGCAGTATTTT. Protein product: CASSRDIPGLAPTDTQYF. V gene TRBV4-1 combines with J gene TRBJ2-3; 10 bases align to TRBD2. V lost 4 bases, J lost 2 bases, and 12 bases stayed unmatched. The CDR3 sequence is 18 residues long. Germline V gene data show CDR1 as MGHRA and CDR2 as YSYEKL.